Sequencing of this T cell receptor (beta chain) was carried out in a study of human T cells and chemical hapten exposure. Study results and caveats: Large CDR3 similarity clusters arose significantly more often from expanded TCRs than from controls.

MiXCR was run by TCRdb on the RACE reads, yielding one entry per CDR3 protein. The profile covers some 180,000 distinct CDR3 sequences, with approximately 20% appearing a single time and under 7.5% taken by the ten largest. Trimming stripped 6 bases from V and 4 bases from J, with 6 bases between. Germline V gene lookup returns CDR1 MNHEY and CDR2 SMNVEV (reference sequence). The CDR3 spans 11 residues. Regarding time point: patch test 1, 2 weeks after DPC sensitization. Treatment in this sample: therapeutic diphenylcyclopropenone sensitization with weekly scalp DPC. This clonotype was counted between two and nine times. Its antigen is currently unknown.

The chain carries TRBV27 and TRBJ1-2; D unresolved. Sequenced here: whole blood, sampled in connection with sensitization to the hapten diphenylcyclopropenone (DPC). This clonotype was obtained from a woman between 50 and 59 years old with alopecia areata. Some clones in this sample may be carry-over from other donors' samples. CDR3 amino acids: CASRGGYGYTF. The CDR3 nucleotides are TGTGCCAGCAGAGGCGGCTATGGCTACACCTTC.